This T cell receptor (beta chain) was obtained from a study of cytomegalovirus exposure and HLA in healthy donors. Study information: Counted in an early data release were approximately 85 million unique TCRs from HLA-typed donors.

Amplification used 60 Vbeta primers and 13 Jbeta primers. The table came from immunoSEQ multiplex PCR; TCRdb's copy has only in-frame clones and leaves some out. The table shows over 150,000 clones, with roughly 84% occurring only once. About this clone: What it binds is not known.

Study results and limitations: According to an earlier analysis, most TCR beta V segments yielded productive rearrangements about 90% or about 30% of the time.

The J segment lost 3 bases and the V segment lost 5 bases, leaving 11 bases of the junction unmatched. This CDR3 is built from 17 residues. Germline CDR1 and CDR2: SGHAT and FQNNGV. This receptor was obtained from a girl in the first two years of life in good health and CMV-seronegative. The gene calls are TRBV11-2 and TRBJ2-7, with 12 positions matching TRBD2. Input material: PBMCs. CDR3 sequence reads: CASSKGTGTSGFYEQYF. The CDR3 region has the DNA TGTGCCAGCAGCAAAGGAACCGGGACTAGCGGGTTCTACGAGCAGTACTTC.